Presented here are 28 T cell receptor beta chains from one specimen sequenced in a study of cytomegalovirus exposure and HLA in healthy donors. PCR primers comprised 60 Vbeta and 13 Jbeta primers. TCRdb's table, derived via immunoSEQ multiplex PCR, lists solely in-frame clones and lacks some. The table lists 150,000 to 200,000 clones, under 90% of them singletons. The specimen sequenced was PBMCs. The receptors were gathered from a young man in good health and CMV-seronegative.

A single count supports this clone. The gene calls are TRBV25-1 and TRBJ1-1, with D uncertain. The CDR3 consists of 14 residues. CDR1 MGHDK and CDR2 SYGVNS come from the germline V gene. V was trimmed by 1 base and J by 2 bases, leaving 8 bases between them. CDR3 sequence reads: CASSEFRSNTEAFF. As DNA, the CDR3 is TGTGCCAGCAGTGAATTCCGGAGTAACACTGAAGCTTTCTTT.

The chain combines TRBV11-2 with TRBJ1-1; TRBD1 matches at 8 bases. The CDR3 is made up of 16 amino acids. J gave up 1 base and V 5 bases, and 9 bases lay outside the gene matches. Germline V gives CDR1 SGHAT, CDR2 FQNNGV. The CDR3 sequence is CASSLRGDRRNTEAFF. CDR3 coding DNA: TGTGCCAGCAGCCTAAGGGGGGACAGGCGGAACACTGAAGCTTTCTTT.

The chain recombines TRBV2 with TRBJ2-7; TRBD1 agrees at 7 bases. J gave up 6 bases and V 7 bases, and 6 bases lay outside the gene matches. Germline assignment: CDR1 SNHLY and CDR2 FYNNEI. The CDR3 contains 12 residues. In DNA, the CDR3 is TGTGCCAGCACGCGAGCAGGGGGCGAGCAGTACTTC. Translated: CASTRAGGEQYF.

The V and J genes are TRBV5-1 and TRBJ2-3; possibly TRBD2 for D (6 bases). Trimming took off 2 bases at V and 0 bases at J, with 16 bases between the two ends. From germline, CDR1 is SGHRS and CDR2 YFSETQ. The CDR3 length is 17 residues. The CDR3 region has the DNA TGCGCCAGCAGCTTCGCGGTTTGGCGGGGTAGCACAGATACGCAGTATTTT. It encodes CASSFAVWRGSTDTQYF.

This chain joins TRBV7-3 and TRBJ2-1; D perhaps matches TRBD2 (7 bases). V was pared by 5 bases and J by 2 bases, with 10 bases between. The CDR3 length is 14 residues. CDR1 and CDR2 from the germline V gene are SGHTA and FQGTGA. CDR3 nucleotides: TGTGCCAGCAGCCGGCGGGGGCCCTACAATGAGCAGTTCTTC. As protein: CASSRRGPYNEQFF.

This clone has more than one count but fewer than ten. V gene TRBV7-3 combines with J gene TRBJ1-5; D ambiguous. This CDR3 comprises 13 residues. Germline V gene data show CDR1 as SGHTA and CDR2 as FQGTGA. V gave up 3 bases and J gave up 7 bases, with 10 bases separating them. The CDR3 DNA follows: TGTGCCAGCAGCTTGTCGTCGTCCCAGCCCCAGCATTTT. This translates into CASSLSSSQPQHF.

This clone was counted a single time. This sequence joins TRBV7-9 and TRBJ2-2, with D maybe TRBD1 (5 bases). V was trimmed by 2 bases and J by 7 bases, leaving 14 bases between them. The CDR3 is 15 residues long. The germline V gene encodes CDR1 SEHNR and CDR2 FQNEAQ (reference sequence). CDR3 DNA sequence: TGTGCCAGCAGCTTACCGGACATTCGGAACGGGGAGCTGTTTTTT. It yields the protein CASSLPDIRNGELFF.

This clone was recorded once. The rearrangement uses TRBV7-6 and TRBJ2-3; 13 positions match TRBD2. V dropped 2 bases and J dropped 1; count of bases not matched to a gene: 9. Germline CDR1 is SGHVS and CDR2 is FNYEAQ. CDR3 size: 19 residues. CDR3 amino acids: CASSLWTSGRPSGTDTQYF. DNA for the CDR3: TGTGCCAGCAGCTTATGGACTAGCGGGAGACCCTCGGGCACAGATACGCAGTATTTT.

This clone was detected only once. This chain uses TRBV7-9 with TRBJ1-5; D call uncertain. The CDR3 sequence is 12 residues long. The germline V gene has CDR1 SEHNR and CDR2 FQNEAQ (reference sequence). Trimming shortened V by 3 bases and J by 5 bases, and 5 bases separated the two germline ends. This CDR3 is CASSFTDQPQHF. Written as DNA, the CDR3 is TGTGCCAGCAGCTTCACAGATCAGCCCCAGCATTTT. Supplemented by reference TRBV7-9 and TRBJ1-5, the full variable domain reads DTGVSQNPRHKITKRGQNVTFRCDPISEHNRLYWYRQTLGQGPEFLTYFQNEAQLEKSRLLSDRFSAERPKGSFSTLEIQRTEQGDSAMYLCASSFTDQPQHFGDGTRLSIL.

This chain links TRBV19 with TRBJ2-2; tentative D call: TRBD1 (6 bases). V lost 1 base, J lost 4 bases, and 13 bases lay in between. Germline CDR1 is LNHDA and CDR2 is SQIVND (reference sequence). The CDR3 extends over 16 amino acids. The CDR3 bases are TGTGCCAGTAGTATAGTGTTCCCGACAGGCACCGGGGAGCTGTTTTTT. The encoded protein is CASSIVFPTGTGELFF.

The genes are TRBV27 and TRBJ2-7, with 7 nucleotides matching TRBD2. From germline, CDR1 is MNHEY and CDR2 SMNVEV (reference sequence). V lost 0 bases and J lost 7; bases outside the gene matches: 9. The CDR3 loop spans 15 amino acids. The CDR3 protein is CASSLSMTSRGEQYF. DNA for the CDR3: TGTGCCAGCAGTTTATCGATGACTAGCCGAGGGGAGCAGTACTTC.

The chain combines TRBV7-9 with TRBJ2-7, with TRBD2 as a possible D gene (5 bases). Germline V gene data show CDR1 as SEHNR and CDR2 as FQNEAQ (reference sequence). Trimming removed 3 bases from V and 4 bases from J, with 10 bases in between. The CDR3 spans 13 residues. The CDR3 spells CASSFGGWYEQYF. CDR3 DNA: TGTGCCAGCAGCTTTGGCGGGTGGTACGAGCAGTACTTC.

The chain combines TRBV6-5 with TRBJ2-1; TRBD2 matches 13 bases. Germline loops: CDR1 MNHEY, CDR2 SVGAGI. This CDR3 has 16 residues. Trimming removed 2 bases from V and 10 bases from J; junction bases left unmatched: 8. The DNA for the CDR3 is TGTGCCAGCAGTTACCTACTAGCGGGGGGGCTCGGCGAGCAGTTCTTC. Translation gives CASSYLLAGGLGEQFF.

The chain carries TRBV7-6 and TRBJ1-1, with a tentative D call TRBD1 (6 bases). The CDR3 sequence is 13 residues long. Between the trimmed V and J ends, which lost 7 bases and 2 bases, there was a span of 11 bases. Germline CDR1 SGHVS, CDR2 FNYEAQ. This CDR3 is CASTHRENTEAFF. DNA of the CDR3: TGTGCCAGCACCCACAGGGAAAACACTGAAGCTTTCTTT.

This clone was counted between two and nine times. The chain links TRBV6-4 to TRBJ1-6; tentatively, D is TRBD1 (6 bases). The CDR3 contains 13 residues. V was shortened by 2 bases and J by 7 bases, with 6 bases between the two germline ends. The germline V gene has CDR1 MRHNA and CDR2 SNTAGT. The CDR3 DNA reads TGTGCCAGCAGTGACGGGACAAATTCACCCCTCCACTTT. This translates into CASSDGTNSPLHF.

This clone was picked up a small number of times. The V and J genes are TRBV2 and TRBJ1-1; no firm D call. The CDR3 covers 13 residues. Germline CDR1 and CDR2: SNHLY and FYNNEI. V lost 6 bases and J 5 bases, leaving 13 bases between the germline ends. The CDR3 bases are TGTGCCAGCAGAGAGGGAGTAGGGACTGAAGCTTTCTTT. It encodes CASREGVGTEAFF.

The gene calls are TRBV29-1 and TRBJ2-1; maybe TRBD1 (5 bases). V gave up 1 base and J gave up 2 bases, with 12 bases separating them. Germline CDR1 and CDR2: SQVTM and ANQGSEA. This CDR3 is 15 amino acids long. The CDR3 DNA follows: TGCAGCGTTGAAGGTGCTTGGGGCGCCTACAATGAGCAGTTCTTC. Its protein product is CSVEGAWGAYNEQFF.

J is TRBJ1-5 and V is TRBV6-5; 7 positions agree with TRBD1. V lost 0 bases, J lost 7 bases, and 3 bases stayed unmatched. The CDR3 consists of 14 residues. The V gene's germline CDR1 is MNHEY and CDR2 SVGAGI. The CDR3 sequence: CASSYSQGWQPQHF. The CDR3 region has the DNA TGTGCCAGCAGTTACTCACAGGGGTGGCAGCCCCAGCATTTT.

This chain links TRBV2 with TRBJ2-7; 9 positions agree with TRBD2. V was pared by 4 bases and J by 1 base, with 8 bases of the junction left unmatched. Germline values: CDR1 SNHLY, CDR2 FYNNEI. The CDR3 has 16 amino acids. This CDR3 reads CASSGSASGTSYEQYF. The CDR3 DNA reads TGTGCCAGCAGTGGATCCGCTAGCGGGACTTCCTACGAGCAGTACTTC.

This chain links TRBV7-3 with TRBJ2-3; TRBD2 matches at 12 bases. Germline lookup yields CDR1 SGHTA and CDR2 FQGTGA. V lost 4 bases, J lost 4 bases, and 3 bases stayed unmatched. The CDR3 length is 15 residues. CDR3 nucleotides: TGTGCCAGCAGCTGGACTAGCGGGGAGGCAGATACGCAGTATTTT. This sequence encodes CASSWTSGEADTQYF.

This clone appeared a few times. For the CDR3, the DNA is TGTGCTAGTGGTTTGGGGGACAGAAAACTGTTTTTT. Translation: CASGLGDRKLFF. The chain has TRBV12-5 and TRBJ1-4; 7 positions match TRBD1. After removal of 1 base from V and 10 bases from J, the junction contained 0 bases not matched to a gene. The CDR3 runs 12 residues. Per the germline V gene, CDR1 is LGHNT and CDR2 is FRNRAP. Looking up the rest from reference TRBV12-5 and TRBJ1-4 gives the full variable domain: DARVTQTPRHKVTEMGQEVTMRCQPILGHNTVFWYRQTMMQGLELLAYFRNRAPLDDSGMPKDRFSAEMPDATLATLKIQPSEPRDSAVYFCASGLGDRKLFFGSGTQLSVL.

V usage is TRBV4-1 and J usage is TRBJ1-4, with a weak D call TRBD1 (5 bases). Germline V gene data show CDR1 as MGHRA and CDR2 as YSYEKL. This CDR3 has 16 residues. V gave up 5 bases and J gave up 3 bases, with 16 bases separating them. The CDR3 is CASSEAPWGANEKLFF. Here the CDR3 DNA reads TGCGCCAGCAGCGAAGCCCCTTGGGGGGCTAATGAAAAACTGTTTTTT.

V gene TRBV6-1 combines with J gene TRBJ1-2; D may be TRBD1 (6 bases). Germline V CDR1 and CDR2: MNHNS, SASEGT. The CDR3 is made up of 13 amino acids. V was pared by 7 bases and J by 5 bases, with 14 bases between. As DNA, the CDR3 is TGTGCCAGCATTACAGGGTCCCATTATGGCTACACCTTC. This translates into CASITGSHYGYTF.

CDR3 loop: CSVKGQLNYGYTF. In DNA, the CDR3 is TGCAGCGTTAAAGGACAACTTAACTATGGCTACACCTTC. J is TRBJ1-2 and V is TRBV29-1, with D possibly TRBD1 on 5 matching bases. The germline V gene has CDR1 SQVTM and CDR2 ANQGSEA. V lost 5 bases and J lost 1, with 11 bases in between. CDR3 length equals 13 residues.

This chain links TRBV19 with TRBJ2-1; a weak D match, TRBD2 (6 bases). The CDR3 sequence is 18 residues long. The V gene lost 5 bases and the J gene lost 5 bases, with 25 bases spanning the gap. Germline V gene lookup returns CDR1 LNHDA and CDR2 SQIVND (reference sequence). The CDR3: CASSSPLRSRERNNEQFF. The CDR3 DNA is TGTGCCAGTAGTTCCCCTCTCCGCTCGCGGGAAAGAAACAATGAGCAGTTCTTC.

This chain joins TRBV5-1 and TRBJ2-7; 12 nucleotides line up with TRBD2. Per the germline V gene, CDR1 is SGHRS and CDR2 is YFSETQ. The CDR3 covers 17 residues. V dropped 2 bases and J dropped 2; count of bases not matched to a gene: 8. This CDR3 is CASSFRTTSGRTYEQYF. CDR3 coding DNA: TGCGCCAGCAGCTTCCGTACTACTAGCGGGAGGACCTACGAGCAGTACTTC.

J is TRBJ2-7 and V is TRBV19; 7 nucleotides match TRBD1. CDR1 is LNHDA, CDR2 SQIVND, per germline (reference sequence). The CDR3 is made up of 14 amino acids. The V and J ends lost 8 bases and 3 bases, in that order; junction bases with no gene match: 10. The CDR3 DNA reads TGTGCCAGTGCCCACCCGGACAGGTTCTACGAGCAGTACTTC. Residues: CASAHPDRFYEQYF.

The genes are TRBV18 and TRBJ2-1; TRBD1 might be the D (6 bases). The CDR3 extends over 13 amino acids. Trimming left V 5 bases short and J 10 bases short, with 15 bases between. The germline V gene has CDR1 KGHSH and CDR2 LQKENI. CDR3 amino acids: CASSSGQTYEQFF. The DNA of the CDR3 is TGTGCCAGCTCATCAGGACAGACTTACGAGCAGTTCTTC.